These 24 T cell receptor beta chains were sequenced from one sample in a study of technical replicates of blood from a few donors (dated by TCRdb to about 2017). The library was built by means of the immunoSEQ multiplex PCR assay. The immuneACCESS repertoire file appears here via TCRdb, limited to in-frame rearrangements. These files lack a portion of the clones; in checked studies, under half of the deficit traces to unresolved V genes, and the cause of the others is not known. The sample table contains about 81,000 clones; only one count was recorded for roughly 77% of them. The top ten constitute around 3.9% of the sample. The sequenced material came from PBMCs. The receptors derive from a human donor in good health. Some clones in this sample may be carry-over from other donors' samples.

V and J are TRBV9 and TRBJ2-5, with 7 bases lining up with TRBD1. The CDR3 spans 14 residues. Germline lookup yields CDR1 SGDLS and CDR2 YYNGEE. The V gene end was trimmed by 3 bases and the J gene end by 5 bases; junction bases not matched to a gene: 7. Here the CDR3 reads CASSAPTGTETQYF. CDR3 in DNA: TGTGCCAGCAGCGCGCCGACAGGGACGGAGACCCAGTACTTC. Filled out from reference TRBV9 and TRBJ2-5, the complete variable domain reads DSGVTQTPKHLITATGQRVTLRCSPRSGDLSVYWYQQSLDQGLQFLIQYYNGEERAKGNILERFSAQQFPDLHSELNLSSLELGDSALYFCASSAPTGTETQYFGPGTRLLVL.

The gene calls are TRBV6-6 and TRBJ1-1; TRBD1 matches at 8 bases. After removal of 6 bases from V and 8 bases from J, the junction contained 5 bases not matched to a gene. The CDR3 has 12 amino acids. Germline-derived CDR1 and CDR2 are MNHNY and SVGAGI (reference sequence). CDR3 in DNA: TGTGCCAGCAGCCCCGGGACAGGAGAAGCTTTCTTT. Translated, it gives CASSPGTGEAFF.

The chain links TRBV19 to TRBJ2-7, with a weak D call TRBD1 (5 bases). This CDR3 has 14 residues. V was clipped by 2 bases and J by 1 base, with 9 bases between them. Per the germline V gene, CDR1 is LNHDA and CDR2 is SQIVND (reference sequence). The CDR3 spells CASSIYRGSYEQYF. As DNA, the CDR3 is TGTGCCAGTAGTATATATAGGGGTTCCTACGAGCAGTACTTC.

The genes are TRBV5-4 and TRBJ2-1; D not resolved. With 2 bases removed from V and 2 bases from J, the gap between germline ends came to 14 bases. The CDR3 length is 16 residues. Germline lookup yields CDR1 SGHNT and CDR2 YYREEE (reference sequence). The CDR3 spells CASSFFLPAAYNEQFF. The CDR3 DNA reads TGTGCCAGCAGCTTTTTCCTCCCCGCGGCCTACAATGAGCAGTTCTTC.

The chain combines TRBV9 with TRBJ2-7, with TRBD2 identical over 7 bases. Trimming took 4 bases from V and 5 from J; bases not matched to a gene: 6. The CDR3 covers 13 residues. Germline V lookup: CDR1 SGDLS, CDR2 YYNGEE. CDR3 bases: TGTGCCAGCAGCAAACTAGCGATGGACGAGCAGTACTTC. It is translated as CASSKLAMDEQYF.

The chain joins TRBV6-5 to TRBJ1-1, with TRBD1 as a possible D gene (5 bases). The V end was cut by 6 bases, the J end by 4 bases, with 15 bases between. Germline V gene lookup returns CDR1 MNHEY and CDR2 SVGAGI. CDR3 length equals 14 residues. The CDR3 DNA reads TGTGCCAGCAGGCCTGGGGGGAGTCTCACTGAAGCTTTCTTT. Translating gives CASRPGGSLTEAFF.

The CDR3 loop reads CASTSDRDEAFF. The CDR3 DNA reads as TGTGCCAGCACCTCGGACAGGGATGAAGCTTTCTTT. V is TRBV6-1 and J is TRBJ1-1; TRBD1 agrees at 8 bases. This CDR3 contains 12 residues. Germline loops: CDR1 MNHNS, CDR2 SASEGT. Trimming took 7 bases from V and 7 from J; bases not matched to a gene: 5.

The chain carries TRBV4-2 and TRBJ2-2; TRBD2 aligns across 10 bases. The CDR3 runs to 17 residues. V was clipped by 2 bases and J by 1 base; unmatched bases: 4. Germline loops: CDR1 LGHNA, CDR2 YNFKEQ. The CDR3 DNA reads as TGTGCCAGCAGCCAAAATCCTAGCGGGGGGAACACCGGGGAGCTGTTTTTT. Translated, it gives CASSQNPSGGNTGELFF.

The CDR3 region is CASSLGDGLGAEAFF. CDR3 nucleotides: TGTGCCAGCAGTCTTGGGGACGGACTAGGGGCTGAAGCTTTCTTT. The chain joins TRBV27 to TRBJ1-1; the D gene is possibly TRBD1 (5 bases). This CDR3 has 15 residues. Germline V gene sequence: CDR1 MNHEY, CDR2 SMNVEV (reference sequence). V was cut by 5 bases and J by 6 bases, with 19 bases left in between.

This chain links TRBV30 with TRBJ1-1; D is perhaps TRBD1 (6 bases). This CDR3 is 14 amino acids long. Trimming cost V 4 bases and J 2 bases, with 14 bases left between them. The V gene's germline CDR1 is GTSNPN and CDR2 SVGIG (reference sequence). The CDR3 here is CAWKRRGGNTEAFF. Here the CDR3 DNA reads TGTGCCTGGAAAAGAAGAGGGGGAAACACTGAAGCTTTCTTT. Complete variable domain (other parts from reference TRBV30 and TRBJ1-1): SQTIHQWPATLVQPVGSPLSLECTVEGTSNPNLYWYRQAAGRGLQLLFYSVGIGQISSEVPQNLSASRPQDRQFILSSKKLLLSDSGFYLCAWKRRGGNTEAFFGQGTRLTVV.

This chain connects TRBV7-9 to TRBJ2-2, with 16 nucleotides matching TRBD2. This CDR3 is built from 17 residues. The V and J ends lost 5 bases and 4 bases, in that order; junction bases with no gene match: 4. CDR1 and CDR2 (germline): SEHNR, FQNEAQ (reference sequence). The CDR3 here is CASSPGLAGGPTGELFF. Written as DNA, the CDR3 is TGTGCCAGCAGCCCGGGACTAGCGGGGGGGCCCACCGGGGAGCTGTTTTTT.

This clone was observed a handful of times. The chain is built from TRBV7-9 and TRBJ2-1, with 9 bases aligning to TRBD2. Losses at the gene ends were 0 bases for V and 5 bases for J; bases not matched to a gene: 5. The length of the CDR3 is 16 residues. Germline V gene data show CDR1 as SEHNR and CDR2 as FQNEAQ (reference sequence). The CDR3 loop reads CASSLALRGGDNEQFF. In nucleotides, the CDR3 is TGTGCCAGCAGCTTAGCGTTACGCGGGGGGGACAATGAGCAGTTCTTC.

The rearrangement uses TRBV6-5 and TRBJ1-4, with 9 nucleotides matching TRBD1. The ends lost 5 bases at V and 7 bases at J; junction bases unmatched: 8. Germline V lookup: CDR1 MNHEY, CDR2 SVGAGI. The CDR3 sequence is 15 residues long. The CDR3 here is CASSQYRGLTEKLFF. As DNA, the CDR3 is TGTGCCAGCAGTCAATACAGGGGGCTTACTGAAAAACTGTTTTTT.

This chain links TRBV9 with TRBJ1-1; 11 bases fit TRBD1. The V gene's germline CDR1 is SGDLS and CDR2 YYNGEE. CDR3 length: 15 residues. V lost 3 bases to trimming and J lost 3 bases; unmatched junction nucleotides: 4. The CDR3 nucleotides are TGTGCCAGCAGCGGAGGACAGGGGGCATACACTGAAGCTTTCTTT. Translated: CASSGGQGAYTEAFF.

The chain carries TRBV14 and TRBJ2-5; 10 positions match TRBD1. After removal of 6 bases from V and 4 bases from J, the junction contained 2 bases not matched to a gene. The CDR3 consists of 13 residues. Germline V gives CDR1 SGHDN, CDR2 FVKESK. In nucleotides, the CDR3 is TGTGCCAGCAGGCGGACAGGGGGAGAGACCCAGTACTTC. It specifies CASRRTGGETQYF. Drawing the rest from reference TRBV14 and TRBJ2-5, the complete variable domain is EAGVTQFPSHSVIEKGQTVTLRCDPISGHDNLYWYRRVMGKEIKFLLHFVKESKQDESGMPNNRFLAERTGGTYSTLKVQPAELEDSGVYFCASRRTGGETQYFGPGTRLLVL.

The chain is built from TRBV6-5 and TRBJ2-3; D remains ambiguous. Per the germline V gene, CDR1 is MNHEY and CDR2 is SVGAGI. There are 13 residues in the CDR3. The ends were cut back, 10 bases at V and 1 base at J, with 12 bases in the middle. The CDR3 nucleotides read TGTGCCACCCAAGTCCCAGGCACAGATACGCAGTATTTT. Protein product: CATQVPGTDTQYF.

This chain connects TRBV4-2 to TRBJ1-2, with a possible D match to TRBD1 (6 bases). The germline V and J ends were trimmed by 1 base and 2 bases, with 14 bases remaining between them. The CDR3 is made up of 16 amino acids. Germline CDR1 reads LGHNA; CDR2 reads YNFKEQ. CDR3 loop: CASSQGGTGTNYGYTF. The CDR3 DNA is TGTGCCAGCAGCCAAGGGGGAACAGGGACCAACTATGGCTACACCTTC.

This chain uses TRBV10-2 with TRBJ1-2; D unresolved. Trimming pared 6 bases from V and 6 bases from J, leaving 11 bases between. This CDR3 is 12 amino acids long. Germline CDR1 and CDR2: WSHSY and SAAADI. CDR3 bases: TGCGCCAGCAGCCCCGGCCAGGATGGCTACACCTTC. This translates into CASSPGQDGYTF.

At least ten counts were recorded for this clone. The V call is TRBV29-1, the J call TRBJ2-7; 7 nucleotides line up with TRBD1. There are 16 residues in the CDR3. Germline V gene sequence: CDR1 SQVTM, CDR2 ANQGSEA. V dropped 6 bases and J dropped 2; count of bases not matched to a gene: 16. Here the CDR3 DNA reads TGCAGCGTCACCACTGACTGGGTCCAGGGGGCCTACGAGCAGTACTTC. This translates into CSVTTDWVQGAYEQYF.

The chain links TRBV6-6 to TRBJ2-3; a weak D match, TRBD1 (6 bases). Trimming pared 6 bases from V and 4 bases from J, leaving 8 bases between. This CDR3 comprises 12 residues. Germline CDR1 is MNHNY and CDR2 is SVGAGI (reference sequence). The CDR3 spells CASRTGSDTQYF. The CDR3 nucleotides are TGTGCCAGCAGAACAGGGTCAGATACGCAGTATTTT.

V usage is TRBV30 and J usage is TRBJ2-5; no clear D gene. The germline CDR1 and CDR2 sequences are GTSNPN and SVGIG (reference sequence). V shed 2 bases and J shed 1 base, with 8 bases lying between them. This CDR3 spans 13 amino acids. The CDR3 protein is CAWSTTIQETQYF. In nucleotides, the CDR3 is TGTGCCTGGAGTACGACAATCCAAGAGACCCAGTACTTC. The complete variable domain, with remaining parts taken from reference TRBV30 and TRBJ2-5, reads SQTIHQWPATLVQPVGSPLSLECTVEGTSNPNLYWYRQAAGRGLQLLFYSVGIGQISSEVPQNLSASRPQDRQFILSSKKLLLSDSGFYLCAWSTTIQETQYFGPGTRLLVL.

Written as DNA, the CDR3 is TGTGCCAGCAGCTTGGAACAGAACTATGGCTACACCTTC. Translated, it gives CASSLEQNYGYTF. The rearrangement links TRBV7-6 to TRBJ1-2; unclear D gene. The CDR3 is 13 amino acids. Between the trimmed V and J ends, which lost 3 bases and 2 bases, there was a span of 7 bases. From germline, CDR1 is SGHVS and CDR2 FNYEAQ.

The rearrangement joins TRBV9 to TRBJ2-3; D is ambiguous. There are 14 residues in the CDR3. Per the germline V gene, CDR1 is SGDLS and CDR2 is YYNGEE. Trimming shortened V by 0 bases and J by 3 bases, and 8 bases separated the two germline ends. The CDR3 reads CASSVDYSTDTQYF. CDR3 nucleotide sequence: TGTGCCAGCAGCGTAGATTACAGTACAGATACGCAGTATTTT.

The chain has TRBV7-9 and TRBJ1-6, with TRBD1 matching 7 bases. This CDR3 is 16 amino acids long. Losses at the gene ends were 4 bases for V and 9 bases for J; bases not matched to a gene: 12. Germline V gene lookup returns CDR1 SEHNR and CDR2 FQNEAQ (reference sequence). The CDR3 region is CASSSRTGAGTSPLHF. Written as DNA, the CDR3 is TGTGCCAGCAGCTCTCGGACAGGAGCAGGGACTTCACCCCTCCACTTT.